This T cell receptor (beta chain) appears in the sequencing data of a study of blood T cell repertoires in COVID-19. The count of this clone is one. This CDR3 has 14 amino acids. Germline V gene lookup returns CDR1 MDHEN and CDR2 SYDVKM. V gave up 6 bases and J gave up 5 bases, with 16 bases separating them. Everyone who took part was about 18 to 90 years old, and they came from 24 US areas. Original handling: The authors estimated nucleated cell counts from reference gene primer amplification. Assay: immunoSEQ multiplex PCR; the TCRdb copy retains only in-frame clones and omits some. V and J calls and clone size are those listed in that table; D and trimming were worked out from the DNA. In the table there are under 200,000 clones, roughly 87% of which are singletons.

This chain joins TRBV28 and TRBJ1-1, with D unresolved. The source is a man between 50 and 59 years old who had recovered from COVID-19. The specimen sequenced was PBMCs or T cells enriched from blood (not recorded which). CDR3 bases: TGTGCCAGCAGGCGCCCCGGGGAGAAGACTGAAGCTTTCTTT. It codes for CASRRPGEKTEAFF.